Listed below are T cell receptor beta chains from one sample, sequenced in a study of monozygotic twins with inflammatory bowel disease. TCRdb reprocessed the 5' RACE reads and stores each CDR3 protein as one record, lacking DNA. This repertoire includes 300,000 to 350,000 distinct CDR3 sequences. The sample taken for sequencing was blood. All receptors derive from a human donor with ulcerative colitis or Crohn's disease, or a healthy co-twin of an affected twin (not recorded which). Both conserved end residues are part of each CDR3.

j_call,v_call,cdr3_length,cdr3_aa
TRBJ1-2,TRBV2,15,CASSAWSTPGDGYTF
TRBJ2-5,TRBV3-1,19,CASSSPSGAGASYQETQYF
TRBJ2-7,TRBV27,14,CASRAGTSSYEQYF
TRBJ2-1,TRBV6-4,16,CASSDFDRTPNNEQFF
TRBJ2-3,TRBV28,14,CASSSLASTDTQYF
TRBJ1-1,TRBV27,14,CASSLVGKNTEAFF
TRBJ2-7,TRBV7-9,12,CASSLVGAEQYF
TRBJ2-4,TRBV5-1,14,CASSPVTGINIQYF
TRBJ2-7,TRBV6-1,15,CASSPEQAQSREQYF
TRBJ1-2,TRBV18,15,CASSPSVDTSYGYTF
TRBJ2-1,TRBV20-1,15,CSATNLAGVHNEQFF
TRBJ1-1,TRBV12-3/TRBV12-4,15,CASSGGLAGNTEAFF
TRBJ1-2,TRBV5-1,13,CASSTSAGYGYTF
TRBJ2-7,TRBV20-1,14,CSARPGQPTYEQYF
TRBJ1-6,TRBV9,16,CASSANPQLVNSPLHF
TRBJ2-3,TRBV30,14,CAWSKGVVDITQYF
TRBJ2-3,TRBV24-1,15,CATRGRRGSTDTQYF
TRBJ1-2,TRBV6-5,14,CASSYGQGADGYTF
TRBJ2-5,TRBV4-1,13,CASSQFVRETQYF
TRBJ2-7,TRBV7-2,15,CASSLVGTSGYEQYF
TRBJ1-2,TRBV20-1,15,CSASLTGVGGYGYTF
TRBJ1-5,TRBV18,14,CASSPQGGNQPQHF
TRBJ1-1,TRBV30,12,CAWSKPRTSAFF
TRBJ1-2,TRBV7-2,14,CASSPLIDPAGYTF
TRBJ1-2,TRBV29-1,12,CSVDFGRSGYTF
TRBJ2-7,TRBV12-3/TRBV12-4,14,CATRPGHASYEQYF
TRBJ2-1,TRBV6-2/TRBV6-3,14,CASIRDGSLTEQFF
TRBJ2-2,TRBV5-1,16,CASSPGEDGNTGELFF
TRBJ2-3,TRBV19,14,CATTGLTDTDTQYF